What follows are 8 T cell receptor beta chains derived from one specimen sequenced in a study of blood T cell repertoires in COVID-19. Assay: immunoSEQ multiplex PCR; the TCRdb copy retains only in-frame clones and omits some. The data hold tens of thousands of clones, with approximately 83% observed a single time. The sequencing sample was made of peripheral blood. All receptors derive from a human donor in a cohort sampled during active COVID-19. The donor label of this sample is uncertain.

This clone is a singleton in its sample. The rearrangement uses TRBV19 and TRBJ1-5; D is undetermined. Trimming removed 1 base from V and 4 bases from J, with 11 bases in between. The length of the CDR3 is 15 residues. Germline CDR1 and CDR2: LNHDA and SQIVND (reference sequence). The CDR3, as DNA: TGTGCCAGTAGTATAGGTGGAGTTAGGAATCAGCCCCAGCATTTT. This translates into CASSIGGVRNQPQHF.

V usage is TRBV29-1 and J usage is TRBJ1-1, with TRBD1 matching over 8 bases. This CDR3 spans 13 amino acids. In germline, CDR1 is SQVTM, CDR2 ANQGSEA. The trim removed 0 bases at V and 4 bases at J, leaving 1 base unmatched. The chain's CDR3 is CSVEETGGTEAFF. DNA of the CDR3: TGCAGCGTTGAAGAAACAGGGGGCACTGAAGCTTTCTTT.

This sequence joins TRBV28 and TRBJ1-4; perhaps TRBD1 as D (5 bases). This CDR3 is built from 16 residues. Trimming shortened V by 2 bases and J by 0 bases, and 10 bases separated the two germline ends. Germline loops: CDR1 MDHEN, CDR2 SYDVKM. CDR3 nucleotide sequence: TGTGCCAGCAGTTTAGACAGTTCTGCAACTAATGAAAAACTGTTTTTT. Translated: CASSLDSSATNEKLFF.

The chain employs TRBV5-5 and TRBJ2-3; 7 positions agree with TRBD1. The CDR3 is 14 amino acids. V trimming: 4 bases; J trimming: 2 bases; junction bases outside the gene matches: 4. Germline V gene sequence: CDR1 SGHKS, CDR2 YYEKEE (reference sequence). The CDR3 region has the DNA TGTGCCAGCAGCCGGGACAGCTTCACAGATACGCAGTATTTT. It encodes CASSRDSFTDTQYF.

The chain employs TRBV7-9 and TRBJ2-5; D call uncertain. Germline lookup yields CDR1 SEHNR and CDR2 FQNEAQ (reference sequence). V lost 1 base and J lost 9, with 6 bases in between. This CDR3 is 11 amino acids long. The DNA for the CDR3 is TGTGCCAGCAGCTTAGGGGCGTCCCAGTACTTC. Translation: CASSLGASQYF.

The CDR3 DNA sequence: TGTGCCAGTAGTACGACAGGGGGCCAAGAGACCCAGTACTTC. Its translation is CASSTTGGQETQYF. The chain links TRBV19 to TRBJ2-5; the match to TRBD1 covers 9 bases. The V segment lost 4 bases and the J segment 1 base; nucleotides outside the gene matches: 1. This CDR3 region has 14 residues. The germline V gene has CDR1 LNHDA and CDR2 SQIVND (reference sequence).

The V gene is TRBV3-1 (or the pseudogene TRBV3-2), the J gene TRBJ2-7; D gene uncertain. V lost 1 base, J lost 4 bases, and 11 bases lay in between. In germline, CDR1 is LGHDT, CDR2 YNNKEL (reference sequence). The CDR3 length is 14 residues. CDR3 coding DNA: TGTGCCAGCAGCCAAGCAGTTAAGAGGTACGAGCAGTACTTC. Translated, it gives CASSQAVKRYEQYF.

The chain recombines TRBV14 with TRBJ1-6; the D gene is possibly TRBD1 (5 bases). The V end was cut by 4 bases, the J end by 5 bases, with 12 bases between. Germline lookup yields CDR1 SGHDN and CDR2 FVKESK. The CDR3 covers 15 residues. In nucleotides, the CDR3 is TGTGCCAGCAGCCCCTCGAGACAGCATAATTCACCCCTCCACTTT. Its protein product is CASSPSRQHNSPLHF. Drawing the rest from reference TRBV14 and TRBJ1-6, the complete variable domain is EAGVTQFPSHSVIEKGQTVTLRCDPISGHDNLYWYRRVMGKEIKFLLHFVKESKQDESGMPNNRFLAERTGGTYSTLKVQPAELEDSGVYFCASSPSRQHNSPLHFGNGTRLTVT.